A single sample is the source of the 32 T cell receptor beta chains below, sequenced in a study of Graves' ophthalmopathy and Graves' hyperthyroidism. Using RNA transcripts, the TCR beta CDR3 regions were amplified. HTBI primers served in a first-round RT-PCR, which a second-round multiplex PCR followed. In TCRdb, the multiplex PCR reads were re-called with MiXCR into one record per CDR3 protein. This sample has about 660,000 distinct CDR3 sequences, with over 40% found just once. The sample was peripheral blood. The receptors derive from an adult man with Graves' ophthalmopathy.

About this clonotype: A much larger clone differs from this one at a single base, so this may be a read error. Given the absence of the conserved phenylalanine or tryptophan at the CDR3 end, a read error is likely. The chain joins TRBV5-4 to TRBJ2-5, with D possibly matching TRBD1 (5 bases). V was trimmed by 5 bases and J by 2 bases, leaving 7 bases between them. CDR1 and CDR2 (germline): SGHNT, YYREEE (reference sequence). The CDR3 runs 12 residues. The CDR3 reads CASRGRQETQYY. The DNA of the CDR3 is TGTGCCAGCAGGGGGCGTCAAGAGACCCAGTACTAC.

This chain joins TRBV5-1 and TRBJ1-2; D is unclear. CDR1 is SGHRS and CDR2 is YFSETQ in the germline V gene. The CDR3 is 14 residues long. Trimming cost V 0 bases and J 6 bases, with 12 bases left between them. The CDR3 region has the DNA TGCGCCAGCAGCTTGGGGCAGCCGAACCATGGCTACACCTTC. Protein: CASSLGQPNHGYTF.

Worth noting for this clonotype: With a much larger clone just one base away, this may be a read error. V gene TRBV2 combines with J gene TRBJ1-2; D possibly corresponds to TRBD1 (5 bases). Germline lookup yields CDR1 SNHLY and CDR2 FYNNEI. This CDR3 region has 13 residues. Trimming left V 7 bases short and J 10 bases short, with 19 bases between. CDR3 DNA sequence: TGTGCCAGCACTATACTAATAGGGGATGACTACACCTTC. The encoded protein is CASTILIGDDYTF.

This clonotype turned up a few times. This chain connects TRBV25-1 to TRBJ1-4; tentatively, D is TRBD1 (6 bases). This CDR3 comprises 14 residues. CDR1 and CDR2 (germline): MGHDK, SYGVNS. V lost 4 bases to trimming and J lost 7 bases, with 13 bases between them. The CDR3 spells CASSAGAGAEKLFF. In DNA, the CDR3 is TGTGCCAGCAGTGCTGGAGCAGGGGCTGAAAAACTGTTTTTT.

In its sample, this clonotype was seen a few times. V is TRBV9 and J is TRBJ1-1; D call uncertain. CDR1 and CDR2 (germline): SGDLS, YYNGEE. CDR3 size: 16 residues. V lost 0 bases and J lost 0, with 12 bases in between. CDR3 bases: TGTGCCAGCAGCGTAGGGTCGGCGACCCTGAACACTGAAGCTTTCTTT. Amino acids: CASSVGSATLNTEAFF.

This clonotype was detected ten times or more. CDR3 protein: CATSRVAGPSYEQYF. The CDR3 DNA reads TGTGCCACCAGCAGAGTGGCGGGACCCTCCTACGAGCAGTACTTC. The chain couples TRBV15 to TRBJ2-7; D possibly corresponds to TRBD2 (6 bases). V shed 1 base and J shed 0 bases, with 10 bases lying between them. Germline CDR1 and CDR2: LNHNV and YYDKDF (reference sequence). The CDR3 has 15 amino acids.

This clonotype was detected many times. The chain has TRBV29-1 and TRBJ1-3, with 7 bases aligning to TRBD1. Losses at the gene ends were 5 bases for V and 0 bases for J; bases not matched to a gene: 1. CDR1 is SQVTM and CDR2 is ANQGSEA in the germline V gene. This CDR3 has 13 residues. This chain's CDR3 is CSVRDSSGNTIYF. CDR3 DNA sequence: TGCAGCGTTCGGGACAGCTCTGGAAACACCATATATTTT.

As regards this clonotype: Sequence at one end of the junction differs from germline and may be a read error. This chain uses TRBV4-1 with TRBJ2-2, with D possibly TRBD1 on 6 matching bases. The CDR3 has 14 amino acids. Germline assignment: CDR1 MGHRA and CDR2 YSYEKL. CDR3 amino acids: CASSQSGDTGELFF. DNA for the CDR3: TGCGCCAGCAGCCAATCAGGGGACACCGGAGAGCTGTTTTTT.

A word on this clonotype: A much larger clonotype is one base distant, so this may be a read error. V and J are TRBV7-2 and TRBJ1-1; D uncertain. V shed 3 bases and J shed 1 base, with 15 bases lying between them. In germline, CDR1 is SGHTA, CDR2 FQGNSA. The CDR3 contains 16 residues. The CDR3 protein is CASSFPPPTKNTEAFF. CDR3 nucleotides: TGTGCCAGCAGCTTCCCCCCCCCGACCAAGAACACTGAAGCTTTCTTT.

This clonotype was seen at least ten times. J is TRBJ1-5 and V is TRBV11-2; 7 nucleotides match TRBD1. Per germline, CDR1 SGHAT and CDR2 FQNNGV. The V and J ends lost 11 bases and 0 bases, in that order; junction bases with no gene match: 16. The CDR3 is 17 amino acids. CDR3 in DNA: TGTGCCGGCACCCGCGTGGGACAGACCCATAGCAATCAGCCCCAGCATTTT. This encodes CAGTRVGQTHSNQPQHF.

Worth noting for this clonotype: This clone may be a read error of a much larger clone one base away. This chain joins TRBV20-1 and TRBJ1-1; D remains unclear. This CDR3 spans 12 amino acids. CDR1 is DFQATT and CDR2 is SNEGSKA in the germline V gene (reference sequence). As DNA, the CDR3 is TGCAGTACTAGTAATGGCCCCAGCGAAGCTTTCTTT. Translated: CSTSNGPSEAFF.

About this clonotype itself: Just one base apart from a much larger clone, this may be a read error. The V and J genes are TRBV9 and TRBJ1-5; a possible D gene is TRBD1 (6 bases). The germline CDR1 and CDR2 sequences are SGDLS and YYNGEE. This CDR3 contains 15 residues. The CDR3 bases are TGTGCCAGCAGCGTAGGGGCAGGGGACAATCAGCCCCGGCATTTT. Its translation is CASSVGAGDNQPRHF. The full variable domain, with the rest looked up from reference TRBV9 and TRBJ1-5, is DSGVTQTPKHLITATGQRVTLRCSPRSGDLSVYWYQQSLDQGLQFLIQYYNGEERAKGNILERFSAQQFPDLHSELNLSSLELGDSALYFCASSVGAGDNQPRHFGDGTRLSIL.

This clonotype was counted ten times or more. V gene TRBV15 combines with J gene TRBJ2-7; 9 bases are a match to TRBD2. Germline CDR1 reads LNHNV; CDR2 reads YYDKDF (reference sequence). Losses at the gene ends were 0 bases for V and 2 bases for J; bases not matched to a gene: 8. This CDR3 spans 17 amino acids. CDR3 sequence: CATSREIGLAGTYEQYF. CDR3 DNA: TGTGCCACCAGCAGAGAGATAGGGCTAGCGGGAACCTACGAGCAGTACTTC.

This clonotype showed up just a few times. The V and J genes are TRBV24-1 and TRBJ2-1; D is unresolved. CDR1 and CDR2 from the germline V gene are KGHDR and SFDVKD. The CDR3 consists of 11 residues. With 6 bases removed from V and 9 bases from J, the gap between germline ends came to 8 bases. This chain's CDR3 is CATSLNGEQFF. CDR3 sequence (DNA): TGTGCCACCAGTTTGAACGGTGAGCAGTTCTTC.

A note on this clonotype: Compared with germline, one end of the junction differs, possibly owing to a read error. This chain uses TRBV5-1 with TRBJ2-7, with D possibly matching TRBD2 (7 bases). The V gene's germline CDR1 is SGHRS and CDR2 YFSETQ. The CDR3 contains 15 residues. The CDR3 region has the DNA TGCGCCAGCAGCCCGGGGGGCAGGACCCTCTACGGGCAGTACTTC. Protein product: CASSPGGRTLYGQYF.

This clonotype was seen more than once but under ten times. This rearrangement joins TRBV11-2 to TRBJ1-1; a possible D gene is TRBD1 (6 bases). Germline CDR1 is SGHAT and CDR2 is FQNNGV. The CDR3 runs 16 residues. V was trimmed by 1 base and J by 0 bases, leaving 12 bases between them. The CDR3 sequence is CASSLATGDLNTEAFF. The CDR3 DNA follows: TGTGCCAGCAGCTTAGCGACAGGAGACCTGAACACTGAAGCTTTCTTT.

This clonotype was recorded at least ten times. This chain connects TRBV19 to TRBJ1-3; no clear D. The CDR3 runs 13 residues. Germline CDR1 is LNHDA and CDR2 is SQIVND (reference sequence). Trimming took off 5 bases at V and 4 bases at J, with 9 bases between the two ends. In DNA form, the CDR3 reads TGTGCCAGTAGTCCGGGCGAAGGAAACACCATATATTTT. This translates into CASSPGEGNTIYF.

This clonotype has a count of ten or more. One end of the junction does not line up with germline, which may come from a read error. This chain uses TRBV10-3 with TRBJ2-7; the D gene is possibly TRBD1 (5 bases). Germline assignment: CDR1 ENHRY and CDR2 SYGVKD. CDR3 length: 13 amino acids. CDR3 loop: CASSRPQGYEQYF. DNA of the CDR3: TGTGCCAGCAGTCGCCCTCAGGGTTACGAGCAGTACTTC.

The chain is built from TRBV11-2 and TRBJ1-3; a possible D gene is TRBD1 (5 bases). Germline loops: CDR1 SGHAT, CDR2 FQNNGV. The CDR3 has 14 amino acids. The CDR3 coding sequence is TGTGCTAGAGCTTGGGGCAGCTCTGGAAACACCATATATTTT. Translating it yields CARAWGSSGNTIYF.

The rearrangement uses TRBV10-3 and TRBJ2-5; 8 bases match TRBD2. V lost 6 bases to trimming and J lost 5 bases; unmatched junction nucleotides: 11. The CDR3 is 15 residues long. CDR1 and CDR2 (germline): ENHRY, SYGVKD. The CDR3, as DNA: TGTGCCATCAGCGATGGACTAGCAGAGGGGGAGACCCAGTACTTC. It specifies CAISDGLAEGETQYF.

This clonotype was observed at least ten times. The V call is TRBV10-3, the J call TRBJ1-1; weak D call: TRBD1 (5 bases). The CDR3 covers 14 residues. Trimming removed 4 bases from V and 3 bases from J, with 12 bases in between. Germline V gene sequence: CDR1 ENHRY, CDR2 SYGVKD. Written as DNA, the CDR3 is TGTGCCATCAGTGTTACAGGTACAGACACTGAAGCTTTCTTT. Amino acid sequence: CAISVTGTDTEAFF.

On this clonotype itself: A junction end diverges from the germline sequence, so it may reflect a read error. V is TRBV10-3 and J is TRBJ2-7; 9 nucleotides line up with TRBD1. Germline V CDR1 and CDR2: ENHRY, SYGVKD. The CDR3 length is 15 residues. The CDR3 nucleotides read TGTGCCAGCAGTCGGGGACAGGGAATATACTACGAGCAGTACTTC. This encodes CASSRGQGIYYEQYF.

The genes are TRBV29-1 and TRBJ2-7; no firm D call. Germline assignment: CDR1 SQVTM and CDR2 ANQGSEA. Trimming left V 0 bases short and J 4 bases short, with 4 bases between. The CDR3 sequence is 11 residues long. This chain's CDR3 is CSVEERYEQYF. The CDR3 DNA reads as TGCAGCGTTGAAGAAAGGTACGAGCAGTACTTC.

This rearrangement joins TRBV20-1 to TRBJ2-3; the D is unclear. Trimming cost V 6 bases and J 2 bases, with 15 bases left between them. The CDR3 consists of 14 residues. Germline CDR1 DFQATT, CDR2 SNEGSKA (reference sequence). The chain's CDR3 is CSAQTSFDTDTQYF. The CDR3 DNA is TGCAGTGCGCAGACTTCATTCGACACAGATACGCAGTATTTT.

There are many counts of this clonotype. The gene calls are TRBV3-1 and TRBJ1-2, with a tentative D call TRBD1 (5 bases). Between the trimmed V and J ends, which lost 4 bases and 6 bases, there was a span of 12 bases. Germline assignment: CDR1 LGHDT and CDR2 YNNKEL (reference sequence). There are 13 residues in the CDR3. CDR3 bases: TGTGCCAGCAGCCCACGGGGGAACGATGGCTACACCTTC. Protein sequence: CASSPRGNDGYTF.

V is TRBV9 and J is TRBJ2-7; no clear D. Near its end, the DNA agrees better with TRBJ2-5, so the J call may be wrong. Germline values: CDR1 SGDLS, CDR2 YYNGEE. There are 12 residues in the CDR3. In nucleotides, the CDR3 is TGTGCCAGCAGCGTTGAGGACCAGACCCAGTACTTC. It is translated as CASSVEDQTQYF.

This clonotype has a count of ten or more. The genes are TRBV7-9 and TRBJ2-5; 7 bases agree with TRBD2. Trimming removed 5 bases from V and 4 bases from J; junction bases left unmatched: 4. The CDR3 spans 13 residues. CDR1 SEHNR and CDR2 FQNEAQ come from the germline V gene (reference sequence). CDR3: CASSHGRGETQYF. The CDR3 nucleotides are TGTGCCAGCAGCCATGGGAGGGGAGAGACCCAGTACTTC.

This clonotype was counted at least ten times. This rearrangement joins TRBV7-9 to TRBJ2-7; D is possibly TRBD1 (6 bases). The V end was cut by 1 base, the J end by 3 bases, with 13 bases between. The CDR3 covers 15 residues. Germline loops: CDR1 SEHNR, CDR2 FQNEAQ (reference sequence). The CDR3 here is CASSLGQGRFYEQYF. The DNA for the CDR3 is TGTGCCAGCAGCTTAGGCCAGGGGAGATTCTACGAGCAGTACTTC.

The chain has TRBV25-1 and TRBJ2-2; a possible D gene is TRBD2 (5 bases). The germline V gene has CDR1 MGHDK and CDR2 SYGVNS. The length of the CDR3 is 15 residues. Between the trimmed V and J ends, which lost 3 bases and 0 bases, there was a span of 8 bases. The CDR3 here is CASSDPRANTGELFF. As DNA, the CDR3 is TGTGCCAGCAGTGACCCGAGGGCGAACACCGGGGAGCTGTTTTTT.

This clonotype showed up just once. The V and J genes are TRBV3-1 and TRBJ2-2; D is unclear. The CDR3 is 13 residues long. Trimming cost V 3 bases and J 6 bases, with 8 bases left between them. In germline, CDR1 is LGHDT, CDR2 YNNKEL (reference sequence). CDR3 sequence reads: CASSQTAAGELFF. The CDR3 DNA is TGTGCCAGCAGCCAGACCGCCGCCGGGGAGCTGTTTTTT.

The gene calls are TRBV7-2 and TRBJ1-5; TRBD1 is a possible D gene (5 bases). CDR1 and CDR2 from the germline V gene are SGHTA and FQGNSA. The CDR3 length is 14 residues. The CDR3 here is CARENPNTGQPQHF. DNA of the CDR3: TGTGCTAGGGAAAACCCAAACACAGGTCAGCCCCAGCATTTT. The full variable domain, in which reference TRBV7-2 and TRBJ1-5 provide the parts outside the CDR3, is GAGVSQSPSNKVTEKGKDVELRCDPISGHTALYWYRQSLGQGLEFLIYFQGNSAPDKSGLPSDRFSAERTGGSVSTLTIQRTQQEDSAVYLCARENPNTGQPQHFGDGTRLSIL.

This clonotype has just one count. A much larger clone is a single base away; this may be a read error. This CDR3 is CASSPGLAGVCEQYF. The CDR3, as DNA: TGCGCCAGCAGCCCCGGACTAGCGGGAGTGTGCGAGCAGTACTTC. The chain links TRBV5-1 to TRBJ2-7; 13 nucleotides agree with TRBD2. Trimming removed 4 bases from V and 6 bases from J; junction bases left unmatched: 7. Germline V gene lookup returns CDR1 SGHRS and CDR2 YFSETQ. The CDR3 sequence is 15 residues long.